This is a list of T cell receptor beta chains from one sample in a study of Ad26.COV2.S vaccination and SARS-CoV-2 variants. Measured with immunoSEQ multiplex PCR; TCRdb has only the in-frame clones, and not every one. Of some 320,000 clones listed, 70% to 90% are singletons. The sample consisted of peripheral blood, taken in a trial of Ad26.COV2.S vaccine versus placebo. These TCRs come from a person aged 18 to 59 who received the Ad26.COV2.S COVID-19 vaccine or a placebo. CDR3s include the opening cysteine and the closing phenylalanine or tryptophan. A D gene is named only where the DNA matches it firmly. Not every row has a clone size; where given, it reads once, few, many or a size class.

>TRBD1|TRBV3-1/TRBV3-2|15|TRBJ1-3|once
CASSQVAGQGNTIYF
TGTGCCAGCAGCCAAGTGGCGGGACAGGGAAACACCATATATTTT
>NA|TRBV11-2|14|TRBJ1-1|NA
CASSLSGTGIAGGF
TGTGCCAGCAGCTTATCAGGGACGGGGATAGCCGGGGGGTTT
>NA|TRBV2|17|TRBJ1-2|NA
CASSVGDLILSNYGYTF
TGTGCCAGCAGTGTGGGGGACCTGATCCTCTCTAACTATGGCTACACCTTC
>TRBD2|TRBV5-1|15|TRBJ2-3|NA
CASSLTSGGTDTQYF
TGCGCCAGCAGCTTGACTAGCGGGGGAACAGATACGCAGTATTTT
>NA|TRBV18|15|TRBJ2-7|few
CASSPNGFSSYEQYF
TGTGCCAGCTCACCAAACGGCTTTAGCTCCTACGAGCAGTACTTC
>NA|TRBV7-2|14|TRBJ1-1|once
CASSLGGKNTEAFF
TGTGCCAGCAGCTTAGGGGGAAAGAACACTGAAGCTTTCTTT
>NA|TRBV5-1|12|TRBJ1-1|NA
CASSSGTPEAFF
TGCGCCAGCAGCTCTGGGACTCCTGAAGCTTTCTTT
>NA|TRBV7-2|14|TRBJ1-2|NA
CASSLLGQGGGYTF
TGTGCCAGCAGCTTACTTGGCCAGGGAGGTGGCTACACCTTC
>NA|TRBV6-5|15|TRBJ2-1|NA
CASTLGTVTYNEQFF
TGTGCCAGCACCCTCGGAACAGTAACCTACAATGAGCAGTTCTTC
>NA|TRBV3-1/TRBV3-2|14|TRBJ2-7|NA
CASSQRRAGYEQYF
TGTGCCAGCAGCCAACGAAGGGCGGGCTACGAGCAGTACTTC
>NA|TRBV7-2|13|TRBJ1-2|NA
CASSLGPGDRYTF
TGTGCCAGCAGCTTAGGGCCAGGGGATCGCTACACCTTC
>NA|TRBV6-6|15|TRBJ1-3|NA
CASSYSGSSGNTIYF
TGTGCCAGCAGTTACTCGGGCAGCTCTGGAAACACCATATATTTT
>NA|TRBV10-2|15|TRBJ2-7|NA
CASSESRGGINEQYF
TGCGCCAGCAGTGAGTCACGTGGGGGAATCAACGAGCAGTACTTC
>TRBD1|TRBV4-3|14|TRBJ2-5|NA
CASSQTGGSETQYF
TGCGCCAGCAGCCAGACAGGGGGGTCAGAGACCCAGTACTTC
>NA|TRBV3-1/TRBV3-2|13|TRBJ1-2|NA
CASSQVRGGGYTF
TGTGCCAGCAGCCAAGTGCGAGGGGGAGGCTACACCTTC
>NA|TRBV30|15|TRBJ2-3|NA
CAWGGSQGSADTQYF
TGTGCCTGGGGAGGATCTCAAGGGAGTGCGGATACGCAGTATTTT
>TRBD2|TRBV4-3|16|TRBJ2-1|NA
CASSHGTSGLYNEQFF
TGCGCCAGCAGCCACGGGACTAGCGGACTTTACAATGAGCAGTTCTTC
>NA|TRBV2|13|TRBJ2-3|NA
CASKVRVSDTQYF
TGTGCCAGCAAAGTCAGGGTGTCAGATACGCAGTATTTT
>NA|TRBV30|13|TRBJ1-5|NA
CAMGEMNHQPQHF
TGTGCCATGGGAGAGATGAATCATCAGCCCCAGCATTTT
>NA|TRBV9|12|TRBJ1-3|NA
CASSLSGNTIYF
TGTGCCAGCAGCCTCTCTGGAAACACCATATATTTT
>NA|TRBV20-1|14|TRBJ1-3|NA
CSASPPGDLNTIYF
TGCAGTGCTAGTCCCCCAGGGGACCTCAACACCATATATTTT
>NA|TRBV14|14|TRBJ1-1|NA
CASSLLGQNTEAFF
TGTGCCAGCAGCCTCCTGGGACAGAACACTGAAGCTTTCTTT
>NA|TRBV9|16|TRBJ2-2|NA
CASSAYRAQGTGELFF
TGTGCCAGCAGCGCGTACAGGGCGCAGGGCACCGGGGAGCTGTTTTTT
>TRBD1|TRBV19|14|TRBJ1-1|once
CASHNRGFNTEAFF
TGTGCCAGTCACAACAGGGGATTCAACACTGAAGCTTTCTTT
>NA|TRBV19|16|TRBJ2-5|NA
CASSMGTNPYQETQYF
TGTGCCAGTAGTATGGGAACAAACCCGTACCAAGAGACCCAGTACTTC
>NA|TRBV30|13|TRBJ1-1|NA
CAWSVTRGMEAFF
TGTGCCTGGAGTGTAACTCGCGGCATGGAAGCTTTCTTT
>NA|TRBV4-3|16|TRBJ1-4|NA
CASSQERLSRGEKLFF
TGCGCCAGCAGCCAAGAACGGCTCTCTCGAGGCGAAAAACTGTTTTTT
>TRBD1|TRBV6-2/TRBV6-3|16|TRBJ1-5|NA
CASSNGQGSIHQPQHF
TGTGCCAGCAGTAACGGACAGGGTAGTATTCATCAGCCCCAGCATTTT
>NA|TRBV4-3|18|TRBJ2-6|NA
CASSQAREGHSGANVLTF
TGCGCCAGCAGCCAAGCACGCGAGGGGCACTCTGGGGCCAACGTCCTGACTTTC
>TRBD2|TRBV2|15|TRBJ2-2|NA
CASSQGVAGTGELFF
TGTGCCAGCAGCCAGGGAGTAGCGGGTACTGGGGAGCTGTTTTTT
>NA|TRBV7-2|13|TRBJ1-1|NA
CASSHPSNTEAFF
TGTGCCAGCAGCCACCCGTCAAACACTGAAGCTTTCTTT
>NA|TRBV3-1/TRBV3-2|16|TRBJ2-2|NA
CASSPGIQGGSGELFF
TGTGCCAGCAGCCCCGGGATACAGGGGGGGTCCGGGGAGCTGTTTTTT
>TRBD2|TRBV9|17|TRBJ2-1|NA
CASSPGGLAGSYNEQFF
TGTGCCAGCAGCCCCGGGGGGCTAGCGGGTTCTTACAATGAGCAGTTCTTC
>NA|TRBV4-2|19|TRBJ1-1|NA
CASSQDSKGAAGGFAEAFF
TGTGCCAGCAGCCAAGATTCTAAGGGCGCAGCGGGGGGCTTCGCTGAAGCTTTCTTT
>NA|TRBV3-1/TRBV3-2|11|TRBJ1-2|NA
CASSQAHGYTF
TGTGCCAGCAGCCAAGCTCACGGCTACACCTTC
>NA|TRBV9|15|TRBJ2-2|NA
CASSVGGGGTGELFF
TGTGCCAGCAGCGTAGGCGGGGGCGGTACCGGGGAGCTGTTTTTT
>TRBD1|TRBV7-9|17|TRBJ1-1|NA
CASSLDWMRDRNTEAFF
TGTGCCAGCAGCTTAGATTGGATGAGGGACAGGAACACTGAAGCTTTCTTT
>TRBD2|TRBV20-1|18|TRBJ2-1|NA
CSASPLAGGPHGRGEQFF
TGCAGTGCTAGTCCTCTAGCGGGGGGGCCCCATGGTCGCGGTGAGCAGTTCTTC
>TRBD1|TRBV7-2|16|TRBJ2-2|NA
CASSLGQGLNSGELFF
TGTGCCAGCAGCTTAGGACAGGGTCTGAATTCCGGGGAGCTGTTTTTT
>TRBD1|TRBV9|17|TRBJ2-7|NA
CASSATPWGDRGYEQYF
TGTGCCAGCAGCGCCACCCCGTGGGGGGACAGGGGATACGAGCAGTACTTC
>TRBD2|TRBV9|15|TRBJ2-1|NA
CASSVGLAGDNEQFF
TGTGCCAGCAGCGTAGGACTAGCGGGGGACAATGAGCAGTTCTTC
>TRBD2|TRBV25-1|16|TRBJ2-1|once
CASSPTSGGSYNEQFF
TGTGCCAGCAGTCCGACTAGCGGGGGGTCCTACAATGAGCAGTTCTTC
>TRBD2|TRBV2|11|TRBJ2-7|NA
CASTGGNEQYF
TGTGCCAGCACGGGGGGGAACGAGCAGTACTTC
>TRBD2|TRBV15|15|TRBJ2-5|NA
CATSRETGTGGPQYF
TGTGCCACCAGCAGGGAAACAGGGACGGGAGGGCCCCAGTACTTC